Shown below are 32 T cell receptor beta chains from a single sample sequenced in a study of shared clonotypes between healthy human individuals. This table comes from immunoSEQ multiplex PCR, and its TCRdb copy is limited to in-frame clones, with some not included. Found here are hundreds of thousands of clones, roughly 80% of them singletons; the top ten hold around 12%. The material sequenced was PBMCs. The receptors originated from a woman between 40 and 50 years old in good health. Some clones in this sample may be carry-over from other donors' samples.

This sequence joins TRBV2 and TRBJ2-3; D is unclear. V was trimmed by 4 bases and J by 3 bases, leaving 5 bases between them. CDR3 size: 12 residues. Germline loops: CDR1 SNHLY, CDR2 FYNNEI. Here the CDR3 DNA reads TGTGCCAGCAGTGTGGGGACAGATACGCAGTATTTT. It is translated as CASSVGTDTQYF.

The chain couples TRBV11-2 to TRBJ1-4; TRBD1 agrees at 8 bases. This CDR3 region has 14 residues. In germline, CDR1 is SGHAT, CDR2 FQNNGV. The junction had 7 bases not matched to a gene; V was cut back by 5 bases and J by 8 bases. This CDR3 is CASSRDRGGEKLFF. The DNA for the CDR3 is TGTGCCAGCAGCCGAGACAGGGGCGGAGAAAAACTGTTTTTT.

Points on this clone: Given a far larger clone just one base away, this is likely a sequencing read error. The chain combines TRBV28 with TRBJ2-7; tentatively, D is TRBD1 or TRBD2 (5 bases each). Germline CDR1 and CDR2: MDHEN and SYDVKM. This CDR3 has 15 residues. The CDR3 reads CASSSPGRSIYERYF. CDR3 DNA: TGTGCCAGCAGTTCACCGGGACGTTCGATCTACGAGCGGTACTTC.

The CDR3 sequence: CASTKSYSYEQYF. In nucleotides, the CDR3 is TGTGCCAGCACCAAATCTTACTCCTACGAGCAGTACTTC. The chain combines TRBV5-6 with TRBJ2-7; no reliable D call. CDR1 and CDR2 (germline): SGHDT, YYEEEE. V lost 6 bases and J 0 bases, leaving 10 bases between the germline ends. This CDR3 contains 13 residues.

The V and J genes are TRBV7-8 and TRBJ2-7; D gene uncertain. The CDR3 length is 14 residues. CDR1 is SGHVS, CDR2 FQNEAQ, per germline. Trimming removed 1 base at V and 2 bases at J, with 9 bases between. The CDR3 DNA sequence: TGTGCCAGCAGCTTAGATGCAGTCACCTACGAGCAGTACTTC. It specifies CASSLDAVTYEQYF.

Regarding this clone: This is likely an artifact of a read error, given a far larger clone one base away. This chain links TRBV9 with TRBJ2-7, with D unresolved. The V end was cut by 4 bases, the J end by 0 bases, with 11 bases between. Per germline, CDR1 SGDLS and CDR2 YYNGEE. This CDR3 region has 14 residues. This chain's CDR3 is CASSRLGRSYEQYF. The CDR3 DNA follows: TGTGCCAGCAGCCGGTTAGGCCGCTCCTACGAGCAGTACTTC.

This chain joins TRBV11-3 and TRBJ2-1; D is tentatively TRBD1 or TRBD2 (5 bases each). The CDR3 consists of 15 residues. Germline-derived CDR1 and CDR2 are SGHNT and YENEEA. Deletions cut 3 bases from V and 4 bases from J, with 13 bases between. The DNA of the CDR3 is TGTGCCAGCAGCTTTGCCGGGACGGAATACAATGAGCAGTTCTTC. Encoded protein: CASSFAGTEYNEQFF.

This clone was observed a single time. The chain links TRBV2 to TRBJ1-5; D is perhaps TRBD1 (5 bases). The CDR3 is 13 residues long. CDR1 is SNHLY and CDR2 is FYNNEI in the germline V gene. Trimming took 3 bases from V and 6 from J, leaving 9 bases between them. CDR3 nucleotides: TGTGCCAGCAGTGACGCAGGGACTCAGCCCCAGCATTTT. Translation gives CASSDAGTQPQHF.

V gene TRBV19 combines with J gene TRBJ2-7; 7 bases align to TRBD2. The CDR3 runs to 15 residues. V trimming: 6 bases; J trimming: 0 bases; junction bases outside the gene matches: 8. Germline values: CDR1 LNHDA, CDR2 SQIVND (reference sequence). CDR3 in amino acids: CASRVTSDSSYEQYF. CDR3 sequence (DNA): TGTGCCAGTAGAGTAACTAGCGACAGCTCCTACGAGCAGTACTTC.

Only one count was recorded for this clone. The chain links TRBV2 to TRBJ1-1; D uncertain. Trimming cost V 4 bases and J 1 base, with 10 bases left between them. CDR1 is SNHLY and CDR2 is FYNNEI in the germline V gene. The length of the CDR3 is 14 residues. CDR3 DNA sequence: TGTGCCAGCAGTGGGTGGGGATCGAACACTGAAGCTTTCTTT. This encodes CASSGWGSNTEAFF.

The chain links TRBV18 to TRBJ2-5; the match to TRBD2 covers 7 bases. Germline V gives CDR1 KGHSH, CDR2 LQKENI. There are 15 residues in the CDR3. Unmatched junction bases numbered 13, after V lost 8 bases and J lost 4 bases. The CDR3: CASGPRGGGGETQYF. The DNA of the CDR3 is TGTGCCAGCGGACCCCGAGGCGGCGGGGGAGAGACCCAGTACTTC.

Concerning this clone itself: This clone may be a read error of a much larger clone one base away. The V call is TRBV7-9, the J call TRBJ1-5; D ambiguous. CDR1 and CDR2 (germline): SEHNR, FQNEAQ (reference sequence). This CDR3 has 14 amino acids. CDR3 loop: CASSLEYSNQPPHF. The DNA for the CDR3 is TGTGCCAGCAGCTTAGAATATAGCAATCAGCCCCCGCATTTT.

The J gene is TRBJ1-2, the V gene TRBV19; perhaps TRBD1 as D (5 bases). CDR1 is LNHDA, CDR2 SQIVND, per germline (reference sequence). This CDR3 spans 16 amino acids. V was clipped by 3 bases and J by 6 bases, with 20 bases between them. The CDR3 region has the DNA TGTGCCAGTAGTATCGAAACCGGGGCGCCGATAAATGGCTACACCTTC. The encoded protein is CASSIETGAPINGYTF.

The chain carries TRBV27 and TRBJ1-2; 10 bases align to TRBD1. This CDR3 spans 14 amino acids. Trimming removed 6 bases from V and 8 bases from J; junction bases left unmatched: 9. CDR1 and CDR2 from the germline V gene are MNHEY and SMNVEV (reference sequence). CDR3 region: CASSPRQGALGYTF. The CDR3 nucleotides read TGTGCCAGCAGCCCTCGACAGGGGGCTTTGGGCTACACCTTC.

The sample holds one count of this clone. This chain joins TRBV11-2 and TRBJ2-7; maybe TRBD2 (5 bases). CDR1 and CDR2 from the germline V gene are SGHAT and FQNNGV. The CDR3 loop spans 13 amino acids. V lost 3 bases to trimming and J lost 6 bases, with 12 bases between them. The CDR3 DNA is TGTGCCAGCAGCTTCAAGAGGGCAACCGAGCAGTACTTC. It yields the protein CASSFKRATEQYF. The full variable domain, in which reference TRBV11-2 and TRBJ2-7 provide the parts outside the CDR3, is EAGVAQSPRYKIIEKRQSVAFWCNPISGHATLYWYQQILGQGPKLLIQFQNNGVVDDSQLPKDRFSAERLKGVDSTLKIQPAKLEDSAVYLCASSFKRATEQYFGPGTRLTVT.

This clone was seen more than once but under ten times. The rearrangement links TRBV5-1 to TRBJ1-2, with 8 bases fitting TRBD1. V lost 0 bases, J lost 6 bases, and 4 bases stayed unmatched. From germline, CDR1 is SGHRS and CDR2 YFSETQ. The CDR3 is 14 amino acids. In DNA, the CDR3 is TGCGCCAGCAGCTTGGGGGACAGGATGAATGGCTACACCTTC. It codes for CASSLGDRMNGYTF. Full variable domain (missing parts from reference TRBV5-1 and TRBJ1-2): KAGVTQTPRYLIKTRGQQVTLSCSPISGHRSVSWYQQTPGQGLQFLFEYFSETQRNKGNFPGRFSGRQFSNSRSEMNVSTLELGDSALYLCASSLGDRMNGYTFGSGTRLTVV.

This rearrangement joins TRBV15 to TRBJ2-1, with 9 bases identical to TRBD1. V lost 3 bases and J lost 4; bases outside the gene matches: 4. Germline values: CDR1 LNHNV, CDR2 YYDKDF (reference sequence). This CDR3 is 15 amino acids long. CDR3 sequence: CATSSRTGVYNEQFF. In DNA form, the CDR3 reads TGTGCCACCAGCAGCAGGACAGGGGTTTACAATGAGCAGTTCTTC.

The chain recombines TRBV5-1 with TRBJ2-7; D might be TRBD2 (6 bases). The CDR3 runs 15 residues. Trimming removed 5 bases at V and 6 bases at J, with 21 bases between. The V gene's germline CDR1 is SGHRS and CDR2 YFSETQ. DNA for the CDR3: TGCGCCAGCAGGGATTTCGCGGGGCCTGAGGGCGAGCAGTACTTC. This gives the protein CASRDFAGPEGEQYF.

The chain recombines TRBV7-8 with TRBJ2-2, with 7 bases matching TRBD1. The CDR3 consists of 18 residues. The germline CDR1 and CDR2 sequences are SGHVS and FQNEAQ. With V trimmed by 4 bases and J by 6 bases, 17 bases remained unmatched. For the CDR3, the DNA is TGTGCCAGCAGCTCCTACGGAGGACAGGAAAGGGTGTCCGGGGAGCTGTTTTTT. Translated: CASSSYGGQERVSGELFF.

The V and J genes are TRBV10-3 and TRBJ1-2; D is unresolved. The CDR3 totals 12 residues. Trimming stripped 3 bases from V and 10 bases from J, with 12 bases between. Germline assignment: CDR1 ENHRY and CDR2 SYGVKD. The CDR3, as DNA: TGTGCCATCAGTGATAGGAGGGCATACTACACCTTC. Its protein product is CAISDRRAYYTF.

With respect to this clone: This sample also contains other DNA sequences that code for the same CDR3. CDR3 nucleotide sequence: TGTGCCAGCAGCTTGGGATCCTACGAGCAGTACTTC. This translates into CASSLGSYEQYF. The chain combines TRBV7-9 with TRBJ2-7, with D unresolved. Germline CDR1 is SEHNR and CDR2 is FQNEAQ (reference sequence). The CDR3 length is 12 residues. Deletions cut 3 bases from V and 1 base from J, with 4 bases between.

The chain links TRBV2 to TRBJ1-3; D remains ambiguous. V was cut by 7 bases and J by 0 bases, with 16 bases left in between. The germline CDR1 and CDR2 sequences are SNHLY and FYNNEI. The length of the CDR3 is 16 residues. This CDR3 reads CASTTPPGDSGNTIYF. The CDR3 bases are TGTGCCAGCACCACCCCACCAGGTGACTCTGGAAACACCATATATTTT.

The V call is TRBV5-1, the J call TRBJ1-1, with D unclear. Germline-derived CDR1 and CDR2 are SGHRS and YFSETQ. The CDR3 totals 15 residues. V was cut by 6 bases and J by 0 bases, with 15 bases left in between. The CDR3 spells CASNSDGNMNTEAFF. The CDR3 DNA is TGCGCCAGCAATAGTGATGGAAATATGAACACTGAAGCTTTCTTT. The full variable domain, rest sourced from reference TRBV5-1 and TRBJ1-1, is KAGVTQTPRYLIKTRGQQVTLSCSPISGHRSVSWYQQTPGQGLQFLFEYFSETQRNKGNFPGRFSGRQFSNSRSEMNVSTLELGDSALYLCASNSDGNMNTEAFFGQGTRLTVV.

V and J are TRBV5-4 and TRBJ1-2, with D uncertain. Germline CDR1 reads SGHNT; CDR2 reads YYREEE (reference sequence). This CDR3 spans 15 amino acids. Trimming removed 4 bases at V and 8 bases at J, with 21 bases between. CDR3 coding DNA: TGTGCCAGCAGCGTACCAGGTAATATCGTCTACGGCTACACCTTC. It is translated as CASSVPGNIVYGYTF.

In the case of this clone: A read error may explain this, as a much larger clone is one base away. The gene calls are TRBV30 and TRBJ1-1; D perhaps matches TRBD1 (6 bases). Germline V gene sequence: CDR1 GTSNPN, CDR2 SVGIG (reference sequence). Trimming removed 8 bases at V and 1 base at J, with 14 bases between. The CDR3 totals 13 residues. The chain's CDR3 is CARTAGRNTEAFF. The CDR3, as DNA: TGTGCCCGGACAGCTGGTAGGAACACTGAAGCTTTCTTT.

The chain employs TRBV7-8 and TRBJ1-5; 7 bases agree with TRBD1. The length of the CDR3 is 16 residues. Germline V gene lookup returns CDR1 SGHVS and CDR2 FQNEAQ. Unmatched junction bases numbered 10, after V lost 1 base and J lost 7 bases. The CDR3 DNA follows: TGTGCCAGCAGCTTAGTGAGGGTTCCAGGGGGGCAGCCCCAGCATTTT. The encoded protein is CASSLVRVPGGQPQHF.

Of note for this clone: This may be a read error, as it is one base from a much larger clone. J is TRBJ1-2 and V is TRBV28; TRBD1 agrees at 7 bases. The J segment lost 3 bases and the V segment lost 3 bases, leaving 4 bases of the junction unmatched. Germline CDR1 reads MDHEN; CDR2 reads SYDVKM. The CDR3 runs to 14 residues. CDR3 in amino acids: CASSLAGGYYGYTF. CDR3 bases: TGTGCCAGCAGTTTGGCAGGGGGGTACTATGGCTACACCTTC.

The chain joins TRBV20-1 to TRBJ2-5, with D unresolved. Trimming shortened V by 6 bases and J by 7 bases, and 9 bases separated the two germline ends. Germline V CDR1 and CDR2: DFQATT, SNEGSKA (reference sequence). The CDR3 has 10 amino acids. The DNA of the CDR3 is TGCAGTGCCACCTCTGGGACCCAGTACTTC. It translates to CSATSGTQYF.

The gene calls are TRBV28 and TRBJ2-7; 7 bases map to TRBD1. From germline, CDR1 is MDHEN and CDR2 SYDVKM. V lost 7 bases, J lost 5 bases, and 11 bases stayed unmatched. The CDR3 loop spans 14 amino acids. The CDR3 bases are TGTGCCAGCATTAGGGGGCGGAATGGGGACGAGCAGTACTTC. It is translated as CASIRGRNGDEQYF. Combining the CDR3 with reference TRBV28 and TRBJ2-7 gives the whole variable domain DVKVTQSSRYLVKRTGEKVFLECVQDMDHENMFWYRQDPGLGLRLIYFSYDVKMKEKGDIPEGYSVSREKKERFSLILESASTNQTSMYLCASIRGRNGDEQYFGPGTRLTVT.

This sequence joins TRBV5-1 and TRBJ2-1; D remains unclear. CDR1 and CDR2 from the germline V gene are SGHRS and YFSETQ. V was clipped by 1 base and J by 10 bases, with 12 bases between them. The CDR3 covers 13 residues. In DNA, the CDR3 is TGCGCCAGCAGCTTGATCCATGAGTCAGAGCAGTTCTTC. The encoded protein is CASSLIHESEQFF.

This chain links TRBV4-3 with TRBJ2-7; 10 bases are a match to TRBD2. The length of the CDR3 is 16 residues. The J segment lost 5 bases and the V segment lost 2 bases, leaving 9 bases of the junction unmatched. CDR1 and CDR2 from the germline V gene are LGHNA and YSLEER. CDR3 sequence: CASSQLGSSGSNEQYF. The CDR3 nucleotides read TGCGCCAGCAGCCAATTGGGATCTAGCGGGAGTAACGAGCAGTACTTC.

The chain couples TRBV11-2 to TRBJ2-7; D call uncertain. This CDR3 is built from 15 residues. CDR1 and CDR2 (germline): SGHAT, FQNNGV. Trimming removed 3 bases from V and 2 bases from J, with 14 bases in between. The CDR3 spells CASSFLGPITYEQYF. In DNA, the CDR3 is TGTGCCAGCAGCTTTCTCGGCCCAATTACCTACGAGCAGTACTTC. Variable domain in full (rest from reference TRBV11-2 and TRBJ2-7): EAGVAQSPRYKIIEKRQSVAFWCNPISGHATLYWYQQILGQGPKLLIQFQNNGVVDDSQLPKDRFSAERLKGVDSTLKIQPAKLEDSAVYLCASSFLGPITYEQYFGPGTRLTVT.